This entry features one T cell receptor beta chain sequence. Its antigen is unidentified. This sample is part of a study of T cells in Graves' hyperthyroidism and ophthalmopathy. Regarding the study as a whole: Ophthalmopathy cases were set apart from stable hyperthyroidism by a 13 V-J model.

Aged 18 to 65, the patients had hyperthyroidism that was newly diagnosed and had lasted under 2 months. Clinicians diagnosed patients from clinical symptoms, serum thyroxine and TRAb, thyroid ultrasound and orbital computed tomography. PBMCs were derived from around 10 ml fresh peripheral blood. Deletions cut 5 bases from V and 0 bases from J, with 11 bases between. The CDR3 length is 15 residues. Germline values: CDR1 SGHVS, CDR2 FQNEAQ. TCR beta CDR3 regions were amplified from RNA. RT-PCR in the first round (using the HTBI primer set) targeted the TCR CDR3. One entry per CDR3 protein, called by TCRdb with MiXCR from the multiplex PCR reads. The repertoire consists of a few hundred thousand distinct CDR3 sequences, with 15% occurring once and the leading ten covering approximately 32%.

This chain links TRBV7-8 with TRBJ2-1; D call uncertain. The receptor was derived from a woman aged 25-40 years with Graves' hyperthyroidism. Sequenced material: blood. The CDR3: CASSAVLSSYNEQFF. As DNA, the CDR3 is TGTGCCAGCAGCGCTGTTCTGAGCTCCTACAATGAGCAGTTCTTC.